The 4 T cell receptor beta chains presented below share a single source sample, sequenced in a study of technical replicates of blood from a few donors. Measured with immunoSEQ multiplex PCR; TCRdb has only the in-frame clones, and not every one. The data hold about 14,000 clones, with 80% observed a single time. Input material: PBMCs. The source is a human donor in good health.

CDR3 region: CASSPKGVTALAKNIQYF. CDR3 DNA sequence: TGTGCCAGCAGCCCGAAGGGGGTGACAGCCCTAGCCAAAAACATTCAGTACTTC. The chain links TRBV7-8 to TRBJ2-4; D might be TRBD1 (6 bases). The V gene lost 5 bases and the J gene lost 0 bases, with 20 bases spanning the gap. This CDR3 is built from 18 residues. The germline gives CDR1 SGHVS, CDR2 FQNEAQ.

CDR3 residues: CATSPTGDYGYTF. CDR3 sequence (DNA): TGTGCCACCTCCCCGACAGGCGACTATGGCTACACCTTC. The V and J genes are TRBV6-5 and TRBJ1-2; D might be TRBD1 (6 bases). Trimming removed 10 bases from V and 3 bases from J, with 15 bases in between. The CDR3 runs to 13 residues. CDR1 and CDR2 from the germline V gene are MNHEY and SVGAGI.

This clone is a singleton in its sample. CDR3 sequence: CAWRGAILNTGELFF. The CDR3 nucleotides read TGTGCCTGGAGAGGGGCTATCCTGAACACCGGGGAGCTGTTTTTT. J is TRBJ2-2 and V is TRBV30; D perhaps matches TRBD1 (5 bases). The germline V and J ends were trimmed by 3 bases and 1 base, with 12 bases remaining between them. Germline CDR1 reads GTSNPN; CDR2 reads SVGIG (reference sequence). The CDR3 totals 15 residues.

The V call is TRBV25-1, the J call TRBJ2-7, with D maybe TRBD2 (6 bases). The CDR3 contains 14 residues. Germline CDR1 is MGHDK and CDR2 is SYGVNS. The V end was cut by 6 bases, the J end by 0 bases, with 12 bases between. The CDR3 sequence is CASSHSGASYEQYF. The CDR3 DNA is TGTGCCAGCAGCCATAGCGGTGCCTCCTACGAGCAGTACTTC.